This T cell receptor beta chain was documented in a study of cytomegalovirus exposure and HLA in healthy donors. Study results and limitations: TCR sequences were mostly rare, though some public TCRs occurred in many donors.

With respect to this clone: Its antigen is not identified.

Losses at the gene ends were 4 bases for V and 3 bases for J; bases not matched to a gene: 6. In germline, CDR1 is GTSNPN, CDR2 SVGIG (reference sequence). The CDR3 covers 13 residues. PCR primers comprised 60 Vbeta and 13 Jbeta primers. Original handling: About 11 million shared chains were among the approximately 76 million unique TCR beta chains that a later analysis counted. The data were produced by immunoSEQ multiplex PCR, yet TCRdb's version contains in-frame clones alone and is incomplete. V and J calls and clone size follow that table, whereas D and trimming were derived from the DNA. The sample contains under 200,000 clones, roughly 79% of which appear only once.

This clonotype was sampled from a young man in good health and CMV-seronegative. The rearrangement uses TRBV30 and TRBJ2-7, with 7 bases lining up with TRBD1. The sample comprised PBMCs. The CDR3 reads CAWMGAGGYEQYF. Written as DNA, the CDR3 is TGTGCCTGGATGGGGGCAGGGGGCTACGAGCAGTACTTC. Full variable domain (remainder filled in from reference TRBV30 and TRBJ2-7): SQTIHQWPATLVQPVGSPLSLECTVEGTSNPNLYWYRQAAGRGLQLLFYSVGIGQISSEVPQNLSASRPQDRQFILSSKKLLLSDSGFYLCAWMGAGGYEQYFGPGTRLTVT.